This is a list of T cell receptor beta chains from one sample in a study of blood T cell repertoires in COVID-19. Assay used: immunoSEQ multiplex PCR; TCRdb lists only in-frame clones, some missing. Of about 350,000 clones in the sample, about 90% were seen once. Sample: PBMCs or T cells enriched from blood (not recorded which). These receptors were obtained from a woman aged 30 to 39 who had recovered from COVID-19. Both conserved end residues are part of each CDR3. D genes are given only for firm matches. Part of the rows lack a size; the others show once, few, many or a class for expanded clones.

j_call clone_size d_call v_call cdr3_aa cdr3_nt
TRBJ2-5 . . TRBV19 CASSIVLAGEETQYF TGTGCCAGTAGTATAGTACTAGCAGGCGAGGAGACCCAGTACTTC
TRBJ2-7 . TRBD2 TRBV27 CASSTRGLAGGFTQYF TGTGCCAGCAGTACCCGAGGACTAGCGGGAGGGTTCACGCAGTACTTC
TRBJ1-4 . . TRBV12-3/TRBV12-4 CASSLSVEKLFF TGTGCCAGCAGTTTAAGCGTTGAAAAACTGTTTTTT
TRBJ1-1 . . TRBV5-1 CASSLDSLIRDTEAFF TGCGCCAGCAGCTTGGACAGCCTAATAAGAGACACTGAAGCTTTCTTT
TRBJ2-2 . TRBD2 TRBV11-3 CASSKGLAGNTGELFF TGTGCCAGCAGCAAAGGGCTAGCGGGAAACACCGGGGAGCTGTTTTTT
TRBJ1-5 . . TRBV21-1 CASARSQGIADQPQHF TGTGCCAGCGCAAGGTCACAGGGTATTGCGGATCAGCCCCAGCATTTT
TRBJ2-2 . TRBD1 TRBV6-5 CATPGQGFDTGELFF TGTGCCACTCCGGGACAGGGTTTTGACACCGGGGAGCTGTTTTTT
TRBJ1-1 . TRBD1 TRBV5-1 CASSPQGGNTEAFF TGCGCCAGCAGCCCCCAGGGGGGGAACACTGAAGCTTTCTTT
TRBJ1-1 . TRBD1 TRBV5-1 CASNPLGQAIMNTEAFF TGCGCCAGCAACCCTCTCGGACAGGCCATCATGAACACTGAAGCTTTCTTT
TRBJ1-4 . TRBD1 TRBV4-1 CASSQEGTGWDEKLFF TGCGCCAGCAGCCAAGAAGGGACAGGGTGGGATGAAAAACTGTTTTTT
TRBJ2-6 . TRBD1 TRBV5-1 CASSSPQGGGANVLTF TGCGCCAGCAGCTCGCCACAGGGGGGTGGGGCCAACGTCCTGACTTTC
TRBJ1-1 . . TRBV28 CASSLTREAFF TGTGCCAGCAGTTTAACGCGTGAAGCTTTCTTT
TRBJ2-7 . TRBD1 TRBV5-1 CASSPRTGTGYEQYF TGCGCCAGCAGCCCCCGGACAGGGACGGGCTACGAGCAGTACTTC
TRBJ2-1 . TRBD2 TRBV7-6 CASSLRGGGLKDEQFF TGTGCCAGCAGCTTACGTGGCGGGGGGCTTAAGGATGAGCAGTTCTTC
TRBJ2-6 once . TRBV7-7 CASSSGSGANVLTF TGTGCTAGCAGCTCAGGGTCTGGGGCCAACGTCCTGACTTTC
TRBJ1-5 . . TRBV24-1 CATSRAGAGQPQHF TGTGCCACCAGCAGGGCAGGAGCTGGTCAGCCCCAGCATTTT
TRBJ2-3 . . TRBV5-1 CASSLEDNPDTQYF TGCGCCAGCAGCTTGGAAGACAACCCAGATACGCAGTATTTT
TRBJ1-6 . TRBD1 TRBV5-5 CASRAGTGEYNSPLHF TGTGCCAGCAGGGCAGGGACAGGGGAGTATAATTCACCCCTCCACTTT
TRBJ1-2 . . TRBV6-5 CASSYSAGNGYTF TGTGCCAGCAGTTACTCGGCAGGGAATGGCTACACCTTC
TRBJ1-2 . TRBD1 TRBV27 CASSTSSGTGGGYGYTF TGTGCCAGCAGCACTTCCAGCGGGACAGGGGGTGGCTATGGCTACACCTTC
TRBJ2-7 once TRBD1 TRBV11-2 CASSEDRGTYEQYF TGTGCCAGCAGCGAGGACAGGGGTACCTACGAGCAGTACTTC
TRBJ1-4 . . TRBV2 CASKKGTPGNEKLFF TGTGCCAGCAAAAAAGGGACACCGGGCAATGAAAAACTGTTTTTT
TRBJ2-3 once . TRBV9 CASSVGRLITDTQYF TGTGCCAGCAGCGTAGGCAGGCTGATTACAGATACGCAGTATTTT
TRBJ2-5 few TRBD2 TRBV7-3 CASSFSGVETQYF TGTGCCAGCAGCTTTAGCGGGGTTGAGACCCAGTACTTC
TRBJ1-2 . . TRBV5-4 CASRGGAPGVSNYGYTF TGTGCCAGCAGGGGTGGGGCCCCGGGAGTTTCAAACTATGGCTACACCTTC
TRBJ2-2 . . TRBV5-1 CASSPRERPGELFF TGCGCCAGCAGCCCCAGGGAACGACCCGGGGAGCTGTTTTTT
TRBJ2-7 . TRBD2 TRBV2 CASSEGGRAFEQYF TGTGCCAGCAGTGAAGGCGGGAGGGCCTTCGAGCAGTACTTC
TRBJ2-3 . TRBD1 TRBV11-3 CASSSGQGADTQYF TGTGCCAGCAGCTCGGGACAGGGGGCAGATACGCAGTATTTT
TRBJ1-1 . . TRBV19 CASSPHRENTEAFF TGTGCCAGTAGTCCGCACAGGGAGAACACTGAAGCTTTCTTT
TRBJ1-6 . . TRBV2 CASSESGHTGNSPLHF TGTGCCAGCAGTGAGTCAGGCCACACTGGAAATTCACCCCTCCACTTT
TRBJ1-5 . . TRBV18 CASSPGGAGNQPQHF TGTGCCAGCTCACCCGGAGGGGCAGGGAATCAGCCCCAGCATTTT